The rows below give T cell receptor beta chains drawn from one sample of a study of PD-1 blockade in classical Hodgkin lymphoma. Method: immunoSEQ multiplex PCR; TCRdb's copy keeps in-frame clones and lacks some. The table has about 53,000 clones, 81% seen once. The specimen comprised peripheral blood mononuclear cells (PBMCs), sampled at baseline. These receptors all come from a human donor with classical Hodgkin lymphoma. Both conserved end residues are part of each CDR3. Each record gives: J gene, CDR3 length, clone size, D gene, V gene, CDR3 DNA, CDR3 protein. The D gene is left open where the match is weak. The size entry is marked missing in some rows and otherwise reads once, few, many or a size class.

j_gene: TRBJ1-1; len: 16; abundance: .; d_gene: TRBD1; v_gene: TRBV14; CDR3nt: TGTGCCAGCAGCCTCCGGACAGGGAAGATAGGGACTGAAGCTTTCTTT; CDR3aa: CASSLRTGKIGTEAFF
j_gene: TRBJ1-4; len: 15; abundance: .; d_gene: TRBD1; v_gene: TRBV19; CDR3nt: TGTGCCAGTAGCATACCCGGGACAGGGAATGAAAAACTGTTTTTT; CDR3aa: CASSIPGTGNEKLFF
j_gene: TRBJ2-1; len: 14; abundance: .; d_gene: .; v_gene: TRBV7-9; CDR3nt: TGTGCCAGCAGCTTACTAGCTGCACACAATGAGCAGTTCTTC; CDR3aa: CASSLLAAHNEQFF
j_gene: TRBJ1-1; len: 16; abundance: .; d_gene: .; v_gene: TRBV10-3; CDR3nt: TGTGCCATCAGTGAGTCTCCCCAGGGGACGAACACTGAAGCTTTCTTT; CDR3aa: CAISESPQGTNTEAFF
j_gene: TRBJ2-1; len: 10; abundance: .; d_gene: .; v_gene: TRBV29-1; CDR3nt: TGCAGCGTTGAGGTTGATGAGCAGTTCTTC; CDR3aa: CSVEVDEQFF
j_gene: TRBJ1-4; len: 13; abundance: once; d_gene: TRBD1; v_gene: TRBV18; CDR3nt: TGTGCCAGCTCCGGGACAGGGGGCGAAAAACTGTTTTTT; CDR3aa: CASSGTGGEKLFF
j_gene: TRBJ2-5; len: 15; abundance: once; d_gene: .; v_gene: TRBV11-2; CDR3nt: TGTGCCAGCAGCACCAGACACGCGCTGCAAGAGACCCAGTACTTC; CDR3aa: CASSTRHALQETQYF
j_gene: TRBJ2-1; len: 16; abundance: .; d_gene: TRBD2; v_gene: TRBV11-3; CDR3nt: TGTGCCAGCAGCCCTCCAAACCGGGGAGGGCCAGGTGAGCAGTTCTTC; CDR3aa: CASSPPNRGGPGEQFF
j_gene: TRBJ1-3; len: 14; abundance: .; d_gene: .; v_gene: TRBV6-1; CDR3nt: TGTGCCAGCGGCCGGAAAGACTCTGGAAACACCATATATTTT; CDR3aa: CASGRKDSGNTIYF
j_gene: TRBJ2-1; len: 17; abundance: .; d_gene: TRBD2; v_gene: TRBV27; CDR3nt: TGTGCCAGCAGTTTCGATCGAGGGACTAGCGTTCACAATGAGCAGTTCTTC; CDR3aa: CASSFDRGTSVHNEQFF
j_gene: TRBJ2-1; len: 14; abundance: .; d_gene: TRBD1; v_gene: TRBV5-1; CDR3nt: TGCGCCAGCAGCTTTGACAGGGGCATCCATGAGCAGTTCTTC; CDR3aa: CASSFDRGIHEQFF
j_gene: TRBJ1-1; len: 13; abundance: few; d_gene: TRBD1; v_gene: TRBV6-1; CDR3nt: TGTGCCAGCAGTGAAGCCTTTGGACAGGGAGCTTTCTTT; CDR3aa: CASSEAFGQGAFF
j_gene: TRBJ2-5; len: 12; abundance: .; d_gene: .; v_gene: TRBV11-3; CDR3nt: TGTGCCAGCAGAGACCCTCAAGAGACCCAGTACTTC; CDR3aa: CASRDPQETQYF
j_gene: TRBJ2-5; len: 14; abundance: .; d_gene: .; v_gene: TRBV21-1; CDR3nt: TGTGCCAGCACCCGGCTCGGAGAGAGGGAGACCCAGTACTTC; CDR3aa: CASTRLGERETQYF
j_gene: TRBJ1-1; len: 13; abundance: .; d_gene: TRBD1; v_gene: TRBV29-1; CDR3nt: TGCAGCGGACGACAGGGGGGGAACACTGAAGCTTTCTTT; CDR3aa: CSGRQGGNTEAFF
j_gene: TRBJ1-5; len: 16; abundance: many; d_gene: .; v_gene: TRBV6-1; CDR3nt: TGTGCCAGCAGTGAAGCGGCGGGGGGGAGCAATCAGCCCCAGCATTTT; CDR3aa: CASSEAAGGSNQPQHF
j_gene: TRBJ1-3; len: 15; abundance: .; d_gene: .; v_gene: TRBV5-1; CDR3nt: TGCGCCAGCAGCTCCGCCGGTGGCTCTGGAAACACCATATATTTT; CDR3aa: CASSSAGGSGNTIYF
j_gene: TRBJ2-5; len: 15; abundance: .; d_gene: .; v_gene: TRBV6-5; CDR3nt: TGTGCCAGCAGTTACGGGGACCGGGTATGGGAGACCCAGTACTTC; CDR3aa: CASSYGDRVWETQYF
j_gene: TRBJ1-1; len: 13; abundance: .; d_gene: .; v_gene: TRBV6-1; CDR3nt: TGTGCCAGCAGCCGAAATCGGAACACTGAAGCTTTCTTT; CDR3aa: CASSRNRNTEAFF
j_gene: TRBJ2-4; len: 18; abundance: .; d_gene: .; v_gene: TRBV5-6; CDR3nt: TGTGCCAGCAGCTTGGGTCATAGTTGCGGGGAAGCCAAAAACATTCAGTACTTC; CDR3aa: CASSLGHSCGEAKNIQYF
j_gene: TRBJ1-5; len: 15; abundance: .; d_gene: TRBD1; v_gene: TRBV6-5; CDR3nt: TGTGCCAGCAGCCGACAGGGGGCAGGCAATCAGCCCCAGCATTTT; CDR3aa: CASSRQGAGNQPQHF
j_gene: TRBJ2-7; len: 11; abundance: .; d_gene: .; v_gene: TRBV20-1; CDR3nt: TGCAGTGCCCGGGGCTTCTACGAGCAGTACTTC; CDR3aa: CSARGFYEQYF
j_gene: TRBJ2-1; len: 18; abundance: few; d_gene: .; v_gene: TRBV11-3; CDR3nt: TGTGCCAGCAGCTTAGATCAAGGTGGGTCGAGCTCCTACAATGAGCAGTTCTTC; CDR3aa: CASSLDQGGSSSYNEQFF
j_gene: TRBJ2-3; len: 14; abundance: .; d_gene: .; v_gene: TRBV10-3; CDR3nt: TGTGCCATCAGTATAGGGGAGAGCACAGATACGCAGTATTTT; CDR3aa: CAISIGESTDTQYF
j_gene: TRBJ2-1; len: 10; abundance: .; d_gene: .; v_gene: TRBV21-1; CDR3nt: TGTGCCAGCCGGAGGTTTGAGCAGTTCTTC; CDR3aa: CASRRFEQFF
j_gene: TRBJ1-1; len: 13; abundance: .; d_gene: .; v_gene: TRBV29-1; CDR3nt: TGCAGCGTTGAAATCTCGGGTAAGCCTGAAGCTTTCTTT; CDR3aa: CSVEISGKPEAFF
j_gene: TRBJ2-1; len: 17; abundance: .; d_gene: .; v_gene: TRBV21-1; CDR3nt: TGTGCCAGCAGCAAAGCGCGGGGCGGCAGCTCCTACAATGAGCAGTTCTTC; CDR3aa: CASSKARGGSSYNEQFF
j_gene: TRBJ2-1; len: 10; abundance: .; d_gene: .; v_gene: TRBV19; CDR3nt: TGTGCCAGTAATACCGATGAGCAGTTCTTC; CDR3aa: CASNTDEQFF
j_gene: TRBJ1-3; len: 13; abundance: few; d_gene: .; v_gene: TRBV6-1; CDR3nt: TGTGCCAGCAGTGCCTCGGAGGGGGGCACCATATATTTT; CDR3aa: CASSASEGGTIYF
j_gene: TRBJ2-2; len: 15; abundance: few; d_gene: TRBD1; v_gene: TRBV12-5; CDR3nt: TGTGCTAGTGGTTCTGGGACAGATAACACCGGGGAGCTGTTTTTT; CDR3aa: CASGSGTDNTGELFF
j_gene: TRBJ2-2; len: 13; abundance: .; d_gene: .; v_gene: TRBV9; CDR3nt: TGTGCCAGCAGCGTAGTGGAATCCGGGGAGCTGTTTTTT; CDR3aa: CASSVVESGELFF
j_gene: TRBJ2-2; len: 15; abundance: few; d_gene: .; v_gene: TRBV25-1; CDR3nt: TGTGCCAGCAGGACTGGAGGGGAGAACACCGGGGAGCTGTTTTTT; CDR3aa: CASRTGGENTGELFF
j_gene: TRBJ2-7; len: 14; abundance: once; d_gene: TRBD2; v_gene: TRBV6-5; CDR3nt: TGTGCCAGCAGTGTCGCGGGAGAACACTACGAGCAGTACTTC; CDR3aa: CASSVAGEHYEQYF
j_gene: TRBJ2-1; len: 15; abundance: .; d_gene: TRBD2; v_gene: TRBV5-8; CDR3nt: TGTGCCAGCAGCCACGGGACTAGCGAGCACAATGAGCAGTTCTTC; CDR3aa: CASSHGTSEHNEQFF
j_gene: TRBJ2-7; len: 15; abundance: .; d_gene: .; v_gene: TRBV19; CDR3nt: TGTGCCAGTAGTAGATCCCCACAGGGACAATACGAGCAGTACTTC; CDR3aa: CASSRSPQGQYEQYF
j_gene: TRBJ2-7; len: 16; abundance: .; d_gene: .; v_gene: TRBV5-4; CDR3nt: TGTGCCAGCAGCTTTAGAGGAGGGAGTGACTCCTACGAGCAGTACTTC; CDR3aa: CASSFRGGSDSYEQYF
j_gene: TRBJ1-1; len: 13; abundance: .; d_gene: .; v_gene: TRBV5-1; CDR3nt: TGCGCCAGCAGCCGGGCCTCGGGCACTGAAGCTTTCTTT; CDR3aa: CASSRASGTEAFF